This note documents a single TCR beta chain sequence. This receptor's antigen is unknown. The sample holds no much larger clone one base away, and base qualities are not on file. For commercial TCRB immunosequencing, 400 to 550 nanograms of biopsy DNA were submitted for each sample. Adaptive Biotechnology amplified CDR3 regions from genomic DNA with a two-step multiplex PCR that controlled for amplification bias. Primers covering every V and J gene segment were used in the first PCR, while barcodes and Illumina adapters were added in the second PCR. CDR3 libraries were sequenced on an Illumina instrument. The study's own analysis went as follows. Vendor-provided pipelines were combined with custom analysis of raw data in R/Bioconductor under R version 3.3.0. Clonality, which ranges from 0 to 1, was calculated as the inverse of the normalised Shannon entropy across all productive clones. High-frequency clones were defined as the repertoire share of the top 100 clones, retaining only clones passing a 95% confidence test. The Simpson index measured repertoire diversity, and the Morisita-Horn index measured overlap between samples. TCRdb obtained this table from immuneACCESS and retained in-frame rearrangements with V and J assigned. These tables miss some clones; where compared with another copy, unresolved V genes account for less than half of the shortfall, and the remainder is unexplained. V and J calls and clone size are as listed in that table; D and trimming were resolved from the DNA. This sample holds 25,000 to 30,000 clones; around 80% were observed only once. Of the sample, 4.5% to 6% falls within the top ten clones.

The data belong to a study of T cell repertoires in ileal Crohn's disease (dated by TCRdb to the late 2010s). About the study as a whole: The median duration of disease was roughly 8.2 years, and at the time of surgery 35% of patients were active smokers. Surgery was performed for a complication in all patients, with stricturing disease in roughly 60% and penetrating disease in approximately 40%. Roughly half of the patients were given postoperative therapy, with some 10 receiving thiopurines and around 20 receiving anti-TNF agents. TCR repertoire analysis was performed in some 60 Crohn's disease patients drawn from a prospective multicentre cohort. Running in parallel with the study was a multicentre cohort set up to find predictors of early endoscopic recurrence following ileocolonic resection. Endoscopic postoperative recurrence was defined as a Rutgeerts score above i0. A total of 171 mucosal samples from 57 patients were sequenced, collected from several sites on the surgical specimen and at postoperative endoscopy. The paper as a whole reports these results and caveats: Compared with CD4 T cells, sorted CD8 T cells held more high-frequency clones, which suggests that the mucosal expansions were mostly CD8. Endoscopic recurrence was linked to a higher percentage of high-frequency clones at surgery, and recurrence occurred in every patient whose clonality exceeded 26.8% (18/57). A significantly higher proportion of clonal expansions was observed in active smokers at surgery than in non-smokers (roughly 27% vs 19%, p=0.02). Mucosal CD4 and CD8 T cells were sorted and sequenced only in a subgroup of patients, the size of which was not stated.

To be eligible, patients had to be adults with ileal or ileocolonic Crohn's disease and an indication for ileocolonic resection. Whole ileal mucosal biopsies were stored frozen at -80°C before DNA extraction. Genomic DNA was isolated from frozen whole biopsies using a TRizol-based method, and the DNA was quantified with a NanoDrop 2000 spectrophotometer. The junction carries 19 bases between V and J, which are trimmed by 7 bases and 9 bases respectively. As encoded in the germline V gene, CDR1 is MDHEN while CDR2 is SYDVKM. Taken from cysteine to phenylalanine, the CDR3 has 14 residues. Kept here is only the CDR3 DNA, which spans 42 bases and is read in frame from base 1.

The chain is encoded by TRBV28 joined to TRBJ1-5; the D gene cannot be resolved reliably. The sequenced material came from ileal tissue. The clonotype originates from an adult with Crohn's disease. The nucleotide sequence is TGTGCCAGCACCCTAATCCCGGATAGCGGGCCCCAGCATTTT. It translates as CASTLIPDSGPQHF. When the CDR3 is completed using the reference TRBV28 and TRBJ1-5 genes on either side, the full variable domain is DVKVTQSSRYLVKRTGEKVFLECVQDMDHENMFWYRQDPGLGLRLIYFSYDVKMKEKGDIPEGYSVSREKKERFSLILESASTNQTSMYLCASTLIPDSGPQHFGDGTRLSIL.